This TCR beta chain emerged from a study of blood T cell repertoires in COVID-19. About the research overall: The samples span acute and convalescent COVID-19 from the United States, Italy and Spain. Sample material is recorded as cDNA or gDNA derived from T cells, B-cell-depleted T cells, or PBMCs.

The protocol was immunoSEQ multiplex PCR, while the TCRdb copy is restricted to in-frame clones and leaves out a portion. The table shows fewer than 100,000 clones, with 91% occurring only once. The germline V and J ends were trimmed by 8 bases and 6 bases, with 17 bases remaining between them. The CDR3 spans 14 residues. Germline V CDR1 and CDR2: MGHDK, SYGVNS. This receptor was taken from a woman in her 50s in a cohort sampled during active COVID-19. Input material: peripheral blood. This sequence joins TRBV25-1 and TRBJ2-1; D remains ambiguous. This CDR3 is CASSQALSINEQFF. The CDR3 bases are TGTGCCAGCTCCCAGGCGCTTTCTATCAATGAGCAGTTCTTC.